These 18 T cell receptor beta chains share one sample of origin, sequenced in a study of blood T cell repertoires in COVID-19 (dated by TCRdb to 2018 to 2021). The library was obtained by the immunoSEQ multiplex PCR assay. Sourced from immuneACCESS, this table was stored by TCRdb with only in-frame sequences that have V and J called. A share of the clones is absent; for the studies checked, an unresolved V gene accounts for under half, and the remainder has no known explanation. The sample includes roughly 51,000 clones, with 70% to 90% observed a single time. In total, the top ten clones hold 2.5% to 3% of the sample. Sequencing input: peripheral blood. These receptors were taken from a woman of 80 years or more with acute or convalescent COVID-19.

This clone has a handful of counts. The gene calls are TRBV2 and TRBJ2-6; D is perhaps TRBD1 (6 bases). Germline lookup yields CDR1 SNHLY and CDR2 FYNNEI. CDR3 length: 18 residues. V lost 7 bases and J lost 0, with 19 bases in between. CDR3 sequence (DNA): TGTGCCAGCAAGTGGGGATGGGACACCCGCTCTGGGGCCAACGTCCTGACTTTC. Its protein is CASKWGWDTRSGANVLTF.

V and J are TRBV5-6 and TRBJ1-1; D not resolved. CDR1 SGHDT and CDR2 YYEEEE come from the germline V gene. The CDR3 extends over 15 amino acids. V dropped 5 bases and J dropped 5 bases, with 19 bases sitting between them. The CDR3 loop is CASSFAPRPGTEAFF. For the CDR3, the DNA is TGTGCCAGCAGTTTCGCACCCCGGCCGGGGACTGAAGCTTTCTTT.

The gene calls are TRBV21-1 and TRBJ2-4; whether TRBD2, the table's D call, matches the DNA was not checked. TRBV21-1 corresponds to a pseudogene. The CDR3 is made up of 17 amino acids. The CDR3 protein is CASRLVGRQRVKNIQYF. The CDR3 DNA sequence: TGTGCCAGCAGATTGGTGGGCAGACAGCGGGTCAAAAACATTCAGTACTTC.

The rearrangement joins TRBV9 to TRBJ2-7, with 9 bases identical to TRBD1. There are 15 residues in the CDR3. The germline V gene has CDR1 SGDLS and CDR2 YYNGEE. The V segment lost 5 bases and the J segment 4 bases; nucleotides outside the gene matches: 10. The CDR3 DNA follows: TGTGCCAGCAGTCCGAAACAGGGGGCCGGGTACGAGCAGTACTTC. Translating it yields CASSPKQGAGYEQYF. Complete variable domain (other parts from reference TRBV9 and TRBJ2-7): DSGVTQTPKHLITATGQRVTLRCSPRSGDLSVYWYQQSLDQGLQFLIQYYNGEERAKGNILERFSAQQFPDLHSELNLSSLELGDSALYFCASSPKQGAGYEQYFGPGTRLTVT.

The table lists this clone with a count of one. Other DNA sequences within the sample encode an identical CDR3. This chain connects TRBV6-5 to TRBJ1-6; D is possibly TRBD1 (5 bases). Germline CDR1 reads MNHEY; CDR2 reads SVGAGI. This CDR3 comprises 15 residues. Trimming cost V 6 bases and J 2 bases, with 11 bases left between them. The CDR3 coding sequence is TGTGCCAGCAGAGCCGGGGGGGCCTATAATTCACCCCTCCACTTT. As protein: CASRAGGAYNSPLHF.

DNA of the CDR3: TGTGCCAGCAGCCCCGGACAGGGTGGCAGCACAGATACGCAGTATTTT. Protein product: CASSPGQGGSTDTQYF. The chain couples TRBV5-5 to TRBJ2-3, with 8 bases matching TRBD1. Per the germline V gene, CDR1 is SGHKS and CDR2 is YYEKEE (reference sequence). The CDR3 is 16 residues long. The V and J ends lost 4 bases and 0 bases, in that order; junction bases with no gene match: 7. The complete variable domain, with remaining parts taken from reference TRBV5-5 and TRBJ2-3, reads DAGVTQSPTHLIKTRGQQVTLRCSPISGHKSVSWYQQVLGQGPQFIFQYYEKEERGRGNFPDRFSARQFPNYSSELNVNALLLGDSALYLCASSPGQGGSTDTQYFGPGTRLTVL.

V gene TRBV4-1 combines with J gene TRBJ2-1; 10 bases map to TRBD2. The germline gives CDR1 MGHRA, CDR2 YSYEKL. V gave up 4 bases and J gave up 2 bases; unmatched junction bases: 8. The CDR3 covers 17 residues. In nucleotides, the CDR3 is TGCGCCAGCAGCCCAGCCCCTAGCGGGGGCCCCTACAATGAGCAGTTCTTC. Its protein product is CASSPAPSGGPYNEQFF.

CDR3 DNA: TGTGCCAGCAGCCAAGGTCTAGCGGGAAGCGAGCAGTACTTC. Protein product: CASSQGLAGSEQYF. The V gene is TRBV3-1 (or the pseudogene TRBV3-2), the J gene TRBJ2-7, with 9 bases lining up with TRBD2. Germline CDR1 LGHDT, CDR2 YNNKEL (reference sequence). V was pared by 1 base and J by 6 bases, with 4 bases of the junction left unmatched. The CDR3 spans 14 residues.

J is TRBJ2-7 and V is TRBV6-6, with 9 bases fitting TRBD1. V lost 5 bases, J lost 4 bases, and 6 bases stayed unmatched. The germline CDR1 and CDR2 sequences are MNHNY and SVGAGI (reference sequence). There are 14 residues in the CDR3. CDR3 protein: CASSLQGASYEQYF. The CDR3 nucleotides are TGTGCCAGCAGTCTACAGGGGGCTTCGTACGAGCAGTACTTC.

With respect to this clone: In the same sample, other DNA sequences code for this CDR3. The chain links TRBV3-1 (or the pseudogene TRBV3-2) to TRBJ2-3; 11 bases match TRBD1. The V gene end was trimmed by 4 bases and the J gene end by 4 bases; junction bases not matched to a gene: 4. CDR3 length: 15 amino acids. The germline CDR1 and CDR2 sequences are LGHDT and YNNKEL (reference sequence). In DNA form, the CDR3 reads TGTGCCAGCAGCCCTCGGGACAGGGGGGCAGATACGCAGTATTTT. Residues: CASSPRDRGADTQYF.

Written as DNA, the CDR3 is TGTGCCAGTAGTCTTACAGGGGGCAGGGAAAAACTGTTTTTT. It yields the protein CASSLTGGREKLFF. The rearrangement links TRBV19 to TRBJ1-4, with 9 bases lining up with TRBD1. The germline V gene has CDR1 LNHDA and CDR2 SQIVND (reference sequence). The ends lost 5 bases at V and 8 bases at J; junction bases unmatched: 6. The CDR3 has 14 amino acids.

CDR3 nucleotides: TGTGCCAGCAGCTTAGAGGGAGGGGCAAGACCTGAAAAACTGTTTTTT. Its translation: CASSLEGGARPEKLFF. This chain links TRBV11-2 with TRBJ1-4, with a tentative D call TRBD1 (5 bases). The germline gives CDR1 SGHAT, CDR2 FQNNGV. The CDR3 spans 16 residues. V lost 0 bases, J lost 7 bases, and 15 bases lay in between.

The chain combines TRBV2 with TRBJ1-2, with TRBD1 matching over 7 bases. This CDR3 contains 16 residues. Germline V gene data show CDR1 as SNHLY and CDR2 as FYNNEI. Trimming took 6 bases from V and 4 from J; bases not matched to a gene: 14. CDR3 DNA sequence: TGTGCCAGCAGGAATGTTCGACAGGGCCTCGCCTATGGCTACACCTTC. It specifies CASRNVRQGLAYGYTF.

The chain carries TRBV9 and TRBJ1-2, with TRBD1 as a possible D gene (6 bases). This CDR3 is built from 15 residues. Trimming stripped 3 bases from V and 7 bases from J, with 19 bases between. In germline, CDR1 is SGDLS, CDR2 YYNGEE. The DNA for the CDR3 is TGTGCCAGCAGCGGGACCGGAACAGGGCTCGGTGGCTACACCTTC. Amino acid sequence: CASSGTGTGLGGYTF.

The V gene is TRBV6-2 or TRBV6-3, the J gene TRBJ2-7; TRBD2 agrees at 15 bases. CDR3 length: 15 residues. The germline gives CDR1 MNHEY, CDR2 SVGEGT. Trimming at V came to 2 bases and at J to 5 bases, leaving 1 base not matched to a gene. CDR3 protein: CASSYRTSGGDEQYF. The DNA of the CDR3 is TGTGCCAGCAGTTACCGGACTAGCGGGGGGGACGAGCAGTACTTC.

This chain uses TRBV19 with TRBJ1-4, with a weak D call TRBD1 (5 bases). There are 14 residues in the CDR3. V shed 5 bases and J shed 8 bases, with 15 bases lying between them. From germline, CDR1 is LNHDA and CDR2 SQIVND (reference sequence). CDR3 in DNA: TGTGCCAGTAGTTTCCAAGGAGGGGTCGAAAAACTGTTTTTT. Translated, it gives CASSFQGGVEKLFF. Full variable domain (remainder filled in from reference TRBV19 and TRBJ1-4): DGGITQSPKYLFRKEGQNVTLSCEQNLNHDAMYWYRQDPGQGLRLIYYSQIVNDFQKGDIAEGYSVSREKKESFPLTVTSAQKNPTAFYLCASSFQGGVEKLFFGSGTQLSVL.

The rearrangement links TRBV11-1 to TRBJ2-5, with D uncertain. Germline assignment: CDR1 SGHAT and CDR2 FQDESV (reference sequence). The CDR3 is 15 amino acids. Trimming stripped 1 base from V and 5 bases from J, with 14 bases between. The CDR3 here is CASSLGSLTRETQYF. In DNA form, the CDR3 reads TGTGCCAGCAGCTTAGGGTCCCTAACTCGGGAGACCCAGTACTTC. The variable domain in full, completed from reference TRBV11-1 and TRBJ2-5, reads EAEVAQSPRYKITEKSQAVAFWCDPISGHATLYWYRQILGQGPELLVQFQDESVVDDSQLPKDRFSAERLKGVDSTLKIQPAELGDSAMYLCASSLGSLTRETQYFGPGTRLLVL.

The chain uses TRBV5-1 and TRBJ1-3, with D tentatively TRBD1 (5 bases). The CDR3 length is 14 residues. The V gene lost 0 bases and the J gene lost 1 base, with 5 bases spanning the gap. In germline, CDR1 is SGHRS, CDR2 YFSETQ. For the CDR3, the DNA is TGCGCCAGCAGCTTGGCAGGGTCTGGAAACACCATATATTTT. The encoded protein is CASSLAGSGNTIYF.